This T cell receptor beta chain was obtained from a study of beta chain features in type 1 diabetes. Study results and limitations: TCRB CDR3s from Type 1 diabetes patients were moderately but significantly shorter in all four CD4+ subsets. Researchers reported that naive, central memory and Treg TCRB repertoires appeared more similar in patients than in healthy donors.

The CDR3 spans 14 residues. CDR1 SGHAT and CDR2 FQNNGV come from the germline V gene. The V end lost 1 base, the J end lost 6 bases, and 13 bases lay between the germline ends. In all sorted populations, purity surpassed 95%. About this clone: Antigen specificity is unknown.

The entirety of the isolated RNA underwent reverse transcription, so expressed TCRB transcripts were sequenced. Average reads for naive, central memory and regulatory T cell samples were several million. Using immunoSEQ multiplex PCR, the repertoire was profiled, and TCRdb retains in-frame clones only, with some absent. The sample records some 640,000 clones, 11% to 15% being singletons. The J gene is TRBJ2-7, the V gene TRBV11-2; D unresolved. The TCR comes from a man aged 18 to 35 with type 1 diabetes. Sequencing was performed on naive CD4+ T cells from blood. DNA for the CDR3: TGTGCCAGCAGCTTAGGGCAGGCATCCGGCGAGCAGTACTTC. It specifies CASSLGQASGEQYF.